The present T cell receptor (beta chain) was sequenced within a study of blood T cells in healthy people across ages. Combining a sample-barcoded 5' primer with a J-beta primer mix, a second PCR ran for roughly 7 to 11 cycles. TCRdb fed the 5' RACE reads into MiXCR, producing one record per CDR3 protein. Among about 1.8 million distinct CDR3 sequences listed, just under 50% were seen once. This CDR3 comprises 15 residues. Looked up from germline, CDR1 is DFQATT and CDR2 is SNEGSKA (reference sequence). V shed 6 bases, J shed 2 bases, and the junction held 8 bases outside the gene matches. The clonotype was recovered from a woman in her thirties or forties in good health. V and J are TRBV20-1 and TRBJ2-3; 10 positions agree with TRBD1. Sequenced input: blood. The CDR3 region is CSAANRQGATDTQYF. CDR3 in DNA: TGCAGTGCCGCAAATCGACAGGGGGCCACAGATACGCAGTATTTT.